This entry lists 9 T cell receptor beta chains sequenced from one sample in a study of shared clonotypes between healthy human individuals. Only in-frame clones appear in the TCRdb table, and some are missing; sequencing was by immunoSEQ multiplex PCR. The table includes about 1.5 million clones, approximately 98% detected once. Sequencing input: naive CD4+ T cells sorted from blood. Stated subset: CD45RA+ positively selected. The receptors derive from a man aged 25-45 years in good health.

J is TRBJ2-3 and V is TRBV5-6, with D uncertain. The CDR3 sequence is 14 residues long. The germline CDR1 and CDR2 sequences are SGHDT and YYEEEE. Trimming cost V 1 base and J 9 bases, with 15 bases left between them. The CDR3 reads CASSLSPTITTQYF. The CDR3 coding sequence is TGTGCCAGCAGCTTGTCTCCCACGATTACGACGCAGTATTTT.

The chain carries TRBV28 and TRBJ2-1, with 10 nucleotides matching TRBD2. The V segment lost 5 bases and the J segment 4 bases; nucleotides outside the gene matches: 8. CDR1 MDHEN and CDR2 SYDVKM come from the germline V gene. The length of the CDR3 is 16 residues. CDR3 DNA sequence: TGTGCCAGCAGTCCCGCGCCACTAGCGGGGTACAATGAGCAGTTCTTC. The encoded protein is CASSPAPLAGYNEQFF.

A remark on this clone: Other DNA sequences of this sample code for an identical CDR3. The chain joins TRBV10-3 to TRBJ2-2; D unclear. In germline, CDR1 is ENHRY, CDR2 SYGVKD. Deletions cut 4 bases from V and 6 bases from J, with 3 bases between. CDR3 length: 11 amino acids. CDR3: CAISVAGELFF. The CDR3 nucleotides are TGTGCCATCAGTGTGGCCGGGGAGCTGTTTTTT.

The J gene is TRBJ2-7, the V gene TRBV5-4, with D unclear. Looked up from germline, CDR1 is SGHNT and CDR2 is YYREEE (reference sequence). The CDR3 extends over 14 amino acids. V dropped 2 bases and J dropped 7 bases, with 16 bases sitting between them. CDR3 bases: TGTGCCAGCAGCTTCGGGCTCGGTCGACGTGAGCAGTACTTC. Protein product: CASSFGLGRREQYF.

The V gene is TRBV7-6, the J gene TRBJ2-1; TRBD2 aligns across 7 bases. Losses at the gene ends were 2 bases for V and 12 bases for J; bases not matched to a gene: 10. CDR3 length equals 14 residues. CDR1 is SGHVS, CDR2 FNYEAQ, per germline. The DNA for the CDR3 is TGTGCCAGCAGCTTACTACGTGGGCTAGCGGTGCAGTTCTTC. Protein sequence: CASSLLRGLAVQFF.

In its sample, this clone was seen once. The chain couples TRBV11-3 to TRBJ2-1; weak D call: TRBD2 (6 bases). The germline gives CDR1 SGHNT, CDR2 YENEEA. The ends were cut back, 5 bases at V and 9 bases at J, with 14 bases in the middle. The CDR3 totals 13 residues. The DNA of the CDR3 is TGTGCCAGCAGCCAGAGCGGGCAAAGTGAGCAGTTCTTC. The encoded protein is CASSQSGQSEQFF.

This clone was picked up one time. This chain joins TRBV28 and TRBJ2-7; the match to TRBD2 covers 9 bases. The CDR3 sequence is 16 residues long. Germline CDR1 MDHEN, CDR2 SYDVKM. Germline trimming cut 3 bases from V and 2 bases from J; bases unmatched to any gene: 8. CDR3 sequence (DNA): TGTGCCAGCAGTTTTCCGGGACTAGCAGAGACCTACGAGCAGTACTTC. It translates to CASSFPGLAETYEQYF.

Turning to this clone: Other DNA sequences in this sample translate to the same CDR3. The chain couples TRBV7-3 to TRBJ2-3, with 7 positions matching TRBD1. In germline, CDR1 is SGHTA, CDR2 FQGTGA. The CDR3 extends over 14 amino acids. V was clipped by 8 bases and J by 2 bases; unmatched bases: 7. The CDR3: CASSPGQSTDTQYF. CDR3 in DNA: TGTGCCAGCTCTCCGGGACAGTCCACAGATACGCAGTATTTT.

The chain is built from TRBV9 and TRBJ1-4; no clear D. This CDR3 spans 14 amino acids. Germline CDR1 reads SGDLS; CDR2 reads YYNGEE. V lost 4 bases and J lost 6, with 13 bases in between. DNA of the CDR3: TGTGCCAGCAGCCGGAGTCGGAGGGATGAAAAACTGTTTTTT. Translation: CASSRSRRDEKLFF.